Below, 30 T cell receptor beta chains from the same sample are listed, as sequenced in a study of shared clonotypes between healthy human individuals. Using immunoSEQ multiplex PCR, the repertoire was profiled, and TCRdb retains in-frame clones only, with some absent. The repertoire holds around 2,000,000 clones, with about 93% as singletons. It was CD45RO-negative cells, positively selected for CCR7, that made up naive CD8 cells, with terminally differentiated effector memory CD45RA+ cells excluded. What was sequenced was naive CD8+ T cells from PBMCs. The receptors shown here come from a man aged 18 to 29 in good health. Some clones in this sample may be carry-over from other donors' samples.

V gene TRBV4-1 combines with J gene TRBJ2-7; 8 nucleotides align to TRBD2. J lost 3 bases, V lost 1 base, and 5 bases had no gene match. The CDR3 spans 15 residues. The V gene's germline CDR1 is MGHRA and CDR2 YSYEKL. This chain's CDR3 is CASSQGPSGFYEQYF. CDR3 nucleotide sequence: TGCGCCAGCAGCCAAGGCCCTAGCGGGTTCTACGAGCAGTACTTC.

This clone was detected only a few times. Other nucleotide sequences from this sample produce the same CDR3. This chain connects TRBV14 to TRBJ2-7, with D uncertain. Germline V lookup: CDR1 SGHDN, CDR2 FVKESK. Trimming cost V 4 bases and J 4 bases, with 5 bases left between them. This CDR3 has 11 amino acids. CDR3 DNA: TGTGCCAGCAGCCCTGGATACGAGCAGTACTTC. Translating gives CASSPGYEQYF.

The chain carries TRBV9 and TRBJ1-4; tentatively, D is TRBD1 (5 bases). CDR1 SGDLS and CDR2 YYNGEE come from the germline V gene. CDR3 length equals 15 residues. Trimming took off 0 bases at V and 6 bases at J, with 12 bases between the two ends. CDR3 nucleotide sequence: TGTGCCAGCAGCGTAGGCGGGGGTTTGGATGAAAAACTGTTTTTT. Translated: CASSVGGGLDEKLFF.

The chain's CDR3 is CASSVVSSGSNGANVLTF. The CDR3 bases are TGTGCCAGCAGCGTAGTTAGTAGCGGGAGCAATGGGGCCAACGTCCTGACTTTC. This chain links TRBV9 with TRBJ2-6; 9 bases map to TRBD2. The J segment lost 3 bases and the V segment lost 0 bases, leaving 7 bases of the junction unmatched. The CDR3 covers 18 residues. Germline V gives CDR1 SGDLS, CDR2 YYNGEE. Using reference TRBV9 and TRBJ2-6 for the parts outside the CDR3, the full variable domain is DSGVTQTPKHLITATGQRVTLRCSPRSGDLSVYWYQQSLDQGLQFLIQYYNGEERAKGNILERFSAQQFPDLHSELNLSSLELGDSALYFCASSVVSSGSNGANVLTFGAGSRLTVL.

J is TRBJ2-2 and V is TRBV7-2; TRBD2 aligns across 8 bases. The CDR3 is 14 amino acids. Germline V gene data show CDR1 as SGHTA and CDR2 as FQGNSA. V shed 5 bases, J shed 3 bases, and the junction held 2 bases outside the gene matches. The CDR3 here is CASSRLAHTGELFF. Here the CDR3 DNA reads TGTGCCAGCAGCCGACTAGCGCACACCGGGGAGCTGTTTTTT.

The rearrangement joins TRBV6-1 to TRBJ2-7; 10 bases are shared with TRBD2. Germline V lookup: CDR1 MNHNS, CDR2 SASEGT. V lost 6 bases, J lost 2 bases, and 7 bases stayed unmatched. The CDR3 loop spans 15 amino acids. The DNA for the CDR3 is TGTGCCAGCAGCGCAGGGACTAGCGTAACCTACGAGCAGTACTTC. Translating gives CASSAGTSVTYEQYF.

This chain connects TRBV20-1 to TRBJ2-1; D is possibly TRBD1 or TRBD2 (5 bases each). The CDR3 length is 11 residues. Germline CDR1 is DFQATT and CDR2 is SNEGSKA (reference sequence). Trimming pared 3 bases from V and 10 bases from J, leaving 10 bases between. Here the CDR3 DNA reads TGCAGTGCTAGTGAGGGGACGGAGCAGTTCTTC. This encodes CSASEGTEQFF.

The genes are TRBV9 and TRBJ1-1, with D hard to call. Trimming shortened V by 4 bases and J by 2 bases, and 15 bases separated the two germline ends. Germline CDR1 reads SGDLS; CDR2 reads YYNGEE. The CDR3 sequence is 15 residues long. CDR3 amino acids: CASSPRTGSNTEAFF. DNA of the CDR3: TGTGCCAGCAGCCCACGAACCGGGAGTAACACTGAAGCTTTCTTT.

This clone was counted a single time. This sequence joins TRBV5-5 and TRBJ2-1; D remains unclear. This CDR3 region has 13 residues. The germline gives CDR1 SGHKS, CDR2 YYEKEE (reference sequence). Trimming stripped 0 bases from V and 10 bases from J, with 11 bases between. The CDR3 is CASSLESRNEQFF. The CDR3 DNA follows: TGTGCCAGCAGCTTGGAGTCACGGAACGAGCAGTTCTTC.

This clone has only one observation. The chain carries TRBV6-1 and TRBJ2-1, with D possibly being TRBD1 (6 bases). V was clipped by 8 bases and J by 4 bases, with 12 bases between them. Germline assignment: CDR1 MNHNS and CDR2 SASEGT. The CDR3 sequence is 13 residues long. CDR3 amino acids: CASGTGRYNEQFF. CDR3 nucleotides: TGTGCCAGCGGTACAGGGAGATACAATGAGCAGTTCTTC.

The V gene is TRBV6-1, the J gene TRBJ2-7; D unclear. This CDR3 is built from 12 residues. Germline CDR1 MNHNS, CDR2 SASEGT. The ends were cut back, 8 bases at V and 2 bases at J, with 10 bases in the middle. CDR3 nucleotides: TGTGCCAGCTTGTTTGCGGCCTACGAGCAGTACTTC. Translating it yields CASLFAAYEQYF.

This chain links TRBV9 with TRBJ2-3, with D tentatively TRBD1 (5 bases). Germline V CDR1 and CDR2: SGDLS, YYNGEE. The CDR3 spans 15 residues. Deletions cut 4 bases from V and 6 bases from J, with 18 bases between. CDR3: CASSSPAGWMDTQYF. CDR3 nucleotides: TGTGCCAGCAGCTCCCCGGCAGGGTGGATGGATACGCAGTATTTT.

V is TRBV9 and J is TRBJ2-2; 11 nucleotides line up with TRBD2. Germline V gives CDR1 SGDLS, CDR2 YYNGEE. The CDR3 covers 17 residues. With 4 bases clipped from V and 4 bases from J, the junction kept 9 bases outside the gene matches. DNA for the CDR3: TGTGCCAGCAGCATACCGCTAGCGGGAGGTGCCACCGGGGAGCTGTTTTTT. Residues: CASSIPLAGGATGELFF.

The CDR3 bases are TGTGCCAGTAGTCCCCATAGCGGACAGGGCCCATACTACGAGCAGTACTTC. Encoded protein: CASSPHSGQGPYYEQYF. The chain is built from TRBV19 and TRBJ2-7; 8 nucleotides line up with TRBD1. Germline V gives CDR1 LNHDA, CDR2 SQIVND (reference sequence). This CDR3 comprises 17 residues. The trim removed 5 bases at V and 3 bases at J, leaving 15 bases unmatched.

The chain joins TRBV27 to TRBJ2-7; TRBD2 agrees at 7 bases. Trimming cost V 3 bases and J 2 bases; bases outside gene matches: 7. Germline CDR1 MNHEY, CDR2 SMNVEV (reference sequence). The CDR3 totals 15 residues. The CDR3 DNA follows: TGTGCCAGCAGTTTTAGGCGGGAGTCCCCCTACGAGCAGTACTTC. This translates into CASSFRRESPYEQYF.

Comments on this clone: Other DNA sequences in this sample translate to the same CDR3. The J gene is TRBJ2-3, the V gene TRBV9; D ambiguous. Germline lookup yields CDR1 SGDLS and CDR2 YYNGEE. This CDR3 is 11 amino acids long. V was pared by 3 bases and J by 6 bases, with 5 bases between. The CDR3 DNA reads as TGTGCCAGCAGCGAGGGTGATACGCAGTATTTT. Amino acids: CASSEGDTQYF.

V and J are TRBV7-9 and TRBJ2-7; no definite D call. The germline V and J ends were trimmed by 4 bases and 0 bases, with 7 bases remaining between them. There are 13 residues in the CDR3. Germline V gives CDR1 SEHNR, CDR2 FQNEAQ (reference sequence). This chain's CDR3 is CASSYPSSYEQYF. DNA of the CDR3: TGTGCCAGCAGCTACCCCAGCTCCTACGAGCAGTACTTC. The variable domain in full, completed from reference TRBV7-9 and TRBJ2-7, reads DTGVSQNPRHKITKRGQNVTFRCDPISEHNRLYWYRQTLGQGPEFLTYFQNEAQLEKSRLLSDRFSAERPKGSFSTLEIQRTEQGDSAMYLCASSYPSSYEQYFGPGTRLTVT.

The DNA for the CDR3 is TGTGCCAGCAGTTTATCGTTCAGGACAGGGGTGGTAAGGAGCACAGATACGCAGTATTTT. Translated: CASSLSFRTGVVRSTDTQYF. The V and J genes are TRBV27 and TRBJ2-3, with 9 bases fitting TRBD1. J was trimmed by 0 bases and V by 0 bases; bases with no gene match: 13. The CDR3 runs 20 residues. Germline CDR1 is MNHEY and CDR2 is SMNVEV (reference sequence).

This sequence joins TRBV2 and TRBJ2-7, with 7 bases identical to TRBD1. The CDR3 consists of 12 residues. V lost 6 bases, J lost 7 bases, and 6 bases stayed unmatched. Per the germline V gene, CDR1 is SNHLY and CDR2 is FYNNEI. CDR3 sequence (DNA): TGTGCCAGCAGACCCCTGGGACAGGAGCAGTACTTC. Amino acids: CASRPLGQEQYF.

The chain carries TRBV5-1 and TRBJ2-7; D ambiguous. The CDR3 runs to 14 residues. CDR1 and CDR2 from the germline V gene are SGHRS and YFSETQ. The V and J ends lost 0 bases and 2 bases respectively, with 9 bases between them. This chain's CDR3 is CASSLEGSPYEQYF. CDR3 DNA sequence: TGCGCCAGCAGCTTGGAAGGGTCGCCCTACGAGCAGTACTTC.

The chain combines TRBV6-5 with TRBJ1-3; D gene uncertain. CDR1 and CDR2 from the germline V gene are MNHEY and SVGAGI. The CDR3 runs to 13 residues. The ends were cut back, 7 bases at V and 3 bases at J, with 10 bases in the middle. CDR3 bases: TGTGCCAGCAAGCCGGGTGATGGAAACACCATATATTTT. Protein: CASKPGDGNTIYF.

This clone came up once. This rearrangement joins TRBV6-4 to TRBJ2-3, with 9 bases aligning to TRBD2. Germline CDR1 reads MRHNA; CDR2 reads SNTAGT. The V and J ends lost 3 bases and 2 bases, in that order; junction bases with no gene match: 3. This CDR3 comprises 15 residues. CDR3 region: CASSDLAGTTDTQYF. For the CDR3, the DNA is TGTGCCAGCAGTGATCTAGCGGGAACCACAGATACGCAGTATTTT.

The rearrangement joins TRBV28 to TRBJ1-1, with D possibly being TRBD1 (5 bases). The germline V gene has CDR1 MDHEN and CDR2 SYDVKM. This CDR3 has 15 residues. V gave up 4 bases and J gave up 3 bases, with 15 bases separating them. CDR3 protein: CASSWAGGEDTEAFF. The CDR3 bases are TGTGCCAGCAGTTGGGCGGGGGGGGAGGACACTGAAGCTTTCTTT.

The chain is built from TRBV29-1 and TRBJ2-1; 9 bases are a match to TRBD1. The V gene end was trimmed by 1 base and the J gene end by 4 bases; junction bases not matched to a gene: 14. Germline CDR1 is SQVTM and CDR2 is ANQGSEA. The CDR3 has 18 residues. The CDR3 loop is CSVEAGTGISWEYNEQFF. As DNA, the CDR3 is TGCAGCGTTGAAGCCGGGACAGGGATTAGCTGGGAATACAATGAGCAGTTCTTC.

This chain uses TRBV7-9 with TRBJ2-1; D gene ambiguous. V shed 5 bases and J shed 3 bases, with 11 bases lying between them. The CDR3 consists of 14 residues. Germline CDR1 SEHNR, CDR2 FQNEAQ (reference sequence). The CDR3 region is CASSPARVYNEQFF. As DNA, the CDR3 is TGTGCCAGCAGCCCTGCTAGGGTCTACAATGAGCAGTTCTTC.

The chain recombines TRBV5-4 with TRBJ2-7; D is ambiguous. The germline V gene has CDR1 SGHNT and CDR2 YYREEE (reference sequence). CDR3 length equals 11 residues. V lost 0 bases and J 10 bases, leaving 8 bases between the germline ends. The CDR3: CASSLGPTQYF. In DNA, the CDR3 is TGTGCCAGCAGCTTGGGCCCCACCCAGTACTTC.

The J gene is TRBJ2-7, the V gene TRBV7-9; 8 nucleotides match TRBD1. Trimming took 1 base from V and 6 from J; bases not matched to a gene: 5. CDR3 length: 14 amino acids. Germline CDR1 and CDR2: SEHNR and FQNEAQ (reference sequence). The CDR3 is CASSLGTGTSEQYF. The CDR3 DNA follows: TGTGCCAGCAGCTTAGGGACAGGGACGTCCGAGCAGTACTTC. The complete variable domain, with remaining parts taken from reference TRBV7-9 and TRBJ2-7, reads DTGVSQNPRHKITKRGQNVTFRCDPISEHNRLYWYRQTLGQGPEFLTYFQNEAQLEKSRLLSDRFSAERPKGSFSTLEIQRTEQGDSAMYLCASSLGTGTSEQYFGPGTRLTVT.

This rearrangement joins TRBV5-6 to TRBJ2-2; perhaps TRBD2 as D (5 bases). With 7 bases removed from V and 6 bases from J, the gap between germline ends came to 16 bases. There are 14 residues in the CDR3. The germline V gene encodes CDR1 SGHDT and CDR2 YYEEEE. In nucleotides, the CDR3 is TGTGCCAGCGGGCCCTATAGCGTGGCCGGGGAGCTGTTTTTT. Translated, it gives CASGPYSVAGELFF.

The chain joins TRBV28 to TRBJ1-1; no clear D. In germline, CDR1 is MDHEN, CDR2 SYDVKM. The CDR3 spans 13 residues. Deletions cut 7 bases from V and 1 base from J, with 10 bases between. The CDR3 sequence is CASTLVGNTEAFF. As DNA, the CDR3 is TGTGCCAGCACCCTCGTTGGGAACACTGAAGCTTTCTTT. The entire variable domain, with the rest obtained from reference TRBV28 and TRBJ1-1, is as follows: DVKVTQSSRYLVKRTGEKVFLECVQDMDHENMFWYRQDPGLGLRLIYFSYDVKMKEKGDIPEGYSVSREKKERFSLILESASTNQTSMYLCASTLVGNTEAFFGQGTRLTVV.

J is TRBJ1-4 and V is TRBV28; a possible D gene is TRBD1 (5 bases). The CDR3 is 11 residues long. Trimming removed 3 bases at V and 11 bases at J, with 7 bases between. Germline assignment: CDR1 MDHEN and CDR2 SYDVKM. CDR3 region: CASSFGGKLFF. The DNA of the CDR3 is TGTGCCAGCAGTTTCGGGGGGAAACTGTTTTTT.